This TCR beta chain was sequenced during a study of glioma-infiltrating T cells after dendritic cell vaccination. The study, taken as a whole, reports: Few patients contributed both blood and tumor specimens.

Fresh-frozen tumor tissue and more than two years of survival data were available for all. Concerning this clone: Its target is unknown.

J was trimmed by 6 bases and V by 4 bases; bases with no gene match: 4. The CDR3 is made up of 14 amino acids. CDR1 and CDR2 (germline): SGHVS, FQNEAQ. Primers: 60 V beta forward and 13 J beta reverse. Data came from immunoSEQ multiplex PCR; TCRdb stores just in-frame clones and leaves some out. This sample has nearly 85,000 clones; roughly 89% occur once, and the top ten carry 3% to 3.5%. The starting material was blood, obtained before dendritic cell vaccination. The receptor was isolated from a human donor with glioblastoma. The rearrangement joins TRBV7-8 to TRBJ1-1; 11 bases line up with TRBD1. CDR3 amino acids: CASSSGQGASEAFF. The CDR3 bases are TGTGCCAGCAGCTCCGGACAGGGGGCTTCTGAAGCTTTCTTT.